This TCR beta chain was recovered during a study of regulatory T cells in long-lasting Graves disease (dated by TCRdb to about 2021). Regarding the complete study: Newly diagnosed Graves' disease patients had taken antithyroid drugs for less than 3 months. The study took place in China and was registered as a clinical trial. This study used TCR sequencing and RNA sequencing of peripheral blood to compare persistent Graves' disease patients against newly diagnosed Graves' disease patients. A total of about 35 samples underwent TCR sequencing, from some 13 patients with persistent Graves' disease and roughly 20 patients with newly diagnosed Graves' disease. Beyond this particular receptor, the publication reports: Sequencing and analysis were restricted to the TCR beta chain. Compared with newly diagnosed patients, patients with persistent Graves' disease had lower TCR Shannon entropy and fewer highly expanded clones, which suggests clonal expansion. TRBV28, TRBJ1-2 and TRBJ2-5 were preferentially used in persistent disease, while TRBV20-1 and TRBJ2-1 were favored in newly diagnosed disease. Patients with persistent disease shared more public clonotypes (approximately 2,500) than newly diagnosed patients did (approximately 1,000). Only peripheral blood was studied, because thyroid tissue, the primary lesion, was inaccessible. The small sample size was acknowledged by the authors as a limitation that may reduce accuracy.

Ends trimmed: V by 5 bases, J by 2 bases; bases unmatched to a gene: 5. Including the terminal cysteine and phenylalanine, the CDR3 comprises 15 residues. The CDR3 DNA has 45 bases and is translated from base 1. This specimen's time point label, per the study, means: newly diagnosed GD, antithyroid drugs for less than 3 months. For both TCR sequencing and RNA sequencing, RNA was extracted from PBMCs using TRIzol. Graves' disease was diagnosed according to American Thyroid Association guidelines. Patients were recruited from an endocrinology department in Xi'an, China. Each patient gave approximately 8.8 milliliters of peripheral blood, collected in an EDTA anticoagulant tube. Ficoll Paque Plus density gradient separation was used to isolate PBMCs, and no additional T cell sorting was done. An Agilent 2100 Bioanalyzer and agarose gel were used to check RNA quality, and a NanoDrop 2000 was used to measure RNA concentration.

This clonotype was detected only a few times. The target of this receptor is not known. Qualities for individual bases were not recorded, and no much larger clone is one base off. Library preparation used multiplex PCR. The data were produced on an Illumina HiSeq 4000. iRepertoire HTBI primers and Arm-PCR amplification of CDR3 regions were used to construct TCR beta libraries. PCR products were gel purified before sequencing. The authors' analysis ran thus. A total of 62 TRBV and 14 TRBJ segments were identified across samples and were used for gene usage analysis of CDR3 amino acid clonotypes. COPE and FqMerger were used to merge the filtered high-quality paired reads into contigs. BLAST was used to align contigs to the IMGT TRBV, TRBD and TRBJ reference genes, and CDR3 was defined following IMGT. Clonotypes above 0.1% frequency were classified as highly expanded clones. Shannon entropy served as the measure of repertoire diversity, while the Gini coefficient captured V-J evenness. A clonotype found in more than one individual was treated as public. In TCRdb, the public reads were trimmed at Q25 with fastp and aligned with MiXCR, with productive beta chains retained. One record per CDR3 amino acid sequence lists the most common genes and DNA. TCRdb, rather than the study authors, made the V and J calls. The sample table lists fewer than 650,000 distinct CDR3 sequences, roughly 15% of them with a count of one. The ten largest clones represent about 12% of the sample.

These data were also reused for a study on T cells in Graves' hyperthyroidism and ophthalmopathy. Looking at the second paper: Graves' hyperthyroidism was defined as stable when no progression to ophthalmopathy occurred over 18 months of follow-up. The hyperthyroidism patients were between 18 and 65 years old and newly diagnosed, with a disease duration of less than 2 months. Patients with uncontrolled infections, other autoimmune diseases, pregnancy or lactation were excluded. Diagnoses were established on the basis of clinical symptoms, serum thyroxine and TRAb, thyroid ultrasound, and orbital computed tomography. The TCR CDR3 was subjected to a first round of RT-PCR using the HTBI primer set and the Qiagen OneStep RT-PCR kit. Most expanded thyroid clonotypes (frequency above 0.001) were also detected in blood, a finding suggesting that blood repertoires may reflect thyroid immune responses. A 13 V-J signature model separated ophthalmopathy from stable hyperthyroidism, with 87.88% sensitivity and 81% to 83% specificity in cross-validation and 80%/75% in testing. In validation, the model predicted progression to ophthalmopathy with approximately 71% sensitivity and approximately 78% specificity, a median of 6.5 months before onset. To identify TCR V-J signatures that set the groups apart, the researchers used a discovery cohort of 100 patients, made up of around 40 with Graves' ophthalmopathy and about 60 with stable Graves' hyperthyroidism. An independent validation cohort of under 20 hyperthyroidism patients and about 15 patients who later progressed to ophthalmopathy tested prospective prediction of ophthalmopathy. For training and testing, the 100 patients in the discovery cohort were randomly divided in a 7:3 ratio. Thyroid tissue and blood T-cell repertoires from about six Graves' hyperthyroidism patients were also compared in the study. After blood sampling, hyperthyroidism patients were treated with methimazole at a starting dose of 30 mg daily, and ophthalmopathy patients were treated with high-dose intravenous methylprednisolone. Libraries were constructed in a second round of multiplex PCR, after which size selection and purification were performed. Libraries were sequenced paired-end with 100 bp reads on an Illumina HiSeq2000. SOAPnuke was used to process the raw data, throwing out any read that contained adapters or uncalled bases, had a mean Phred below 15, or lacked an exact constant-primer or identifier match. COPE v1.2.5 was used to merge the high-quality paired reads, and each unique nucleotide sequence was defined as a clonotype. MiTCR v1.1 was used to align clonotypes to the IMGT TRBV, TRBD and TRBJ reference segments. The analysis included only V-J combinations with a frequency above 0.0001, which together covered over 98% of the repertoires. A TCS score was defined as the ratio between F50 (clonal expansion) and ExV (chaos), using BLOSUM62-based TCRdist between CDR3 peptides within each V-J. Welch's t-statistics and random forest reduced 500 to 650 V-J features to about 13, which were used in a naive Bayes classifier (R e1071). No statistical method was used to set the sample size in advance, and investigators knew the group allocation. The paper describes TCR Vbeta CDR3 sequencing of 130 to 150 peripheral blood samples, made up of 40 to 45 ophthalmopathy patients, roughly 72 hyperthyroidism patients and 17 progressor patients.

The V and J genes are TRBV12-3 or TRBV12-4 and TRBJ2-2, with 7 bases aligning to TRBD1. The receptor comes from a man in his late teens or twenties with Graves disease. Donor details come from another sample of the same person, matched by shared clones. The sequencing used peripheral blood mononuclear cells (PBMCs), collected at new diagnosis, from a patient treated with antithyroid drugs. The nucleotide sequence is TGTGCCAGCAGTATAGGGACAGCCAACACCGGGGAGCTGTTTTTT. It is translated as CASSIGTANTGELFF.